This passage covers 14 T cell receptor beta chains from one sample sequenced in a study of cytotoxic CD8 clonotypes in ibrutinib-treated CLL. Clones were read by immunoSEQ multiplex PCR, and TCRdb kept only the in-frame ones, dropping some. Among fewer than 400,000 clones listed, roughly 67% were seen once. The sample consisted of PBMCs, taken after 36 months of ibrutinib treatment. The receptor source for this set is a human donor with chronic lymphocytic leukemia.

This clone was detected only a few times. The chain is built from TRBV7-3 and TRBJ2-5, with D tentatively TRBD2 (5 bases). Looked up from germline, CDR1 is SGHTA and CDR2 is FQGTGA. The germline V and J ends were trimmed by 3 bases and 4 bases, with 12 bases remaining between them. The CDR3 is made up of 14 amino acids. This chain's CDR3 is CASSLRALGETQYF. Here the CDR3 DNA reads TGTGCCAGCAGCTTGCGGGCCCTGGGAGAGACCCAGTACTTC.

The genes are TRBV21-1 and TRBJ2-6. TRBV21-1 is an annotated pseudogene. CDR3 length: 17 amino acids. The CDR3 region is CASSEKPRASGANVLTF. CDR3 coding DNA: TGTGCCAGCAGCGAAAAACCCAGAGCCTCTGGGGCCAACGTCCTGACTTTC.

The chain combines TRBV7-8 with TRBJ1-2, with D maybe TRBD1 (5 bases). This CDR3 is built from 15 residues. CDR1 and CDR2 (germline): SGHVS, FQNEAQ. Trimming removed 0 bases from V and 0 bases from J, with 8 bases in between. CDR3 amino acids: CASSLALGANYGYTF. CDR3 DNA sequence: TGTGCCAGCAGCTTAGCGTTGGGGGCTAACTATGGCTACACCTTC.

J is TRBJ2-3 and V is TRBV7-8, with D possibly TRBD1 on 6 matching bases. Germline CDR1 and CDR2: SGHVS and FQNEAQ. V gave up 3 bases and J gave up 3 bases, with 13 bases separating them. This CDR3 has 15 amino acids. The DNA of the CDR3 is TGTGCCAGCAGCTTCCAGGGGCTTGGGACAGATACGCAGTATTTT. This encodes CASSFQGLGTDTQYF. The entire variable domain, with the rest obtained from reference TRBV7-8 and TRBJ2-3, is as follows: GAGVSQSPRYKVAKRGQDVALRCDPISGHVSLFWYQQALGQGPEFLTYFQNEAQLDKSGLPSDRFFAERPEGSVSTLKIQRTQQEDSAVYLCASSFQGLGTDTQYFGPGTRLTVL.

This clone was counted a single time. The J gene is TRBJ2-7, the V gene TRBV27; a possible D gene is TRBD2 (5 bases). V lost 3 bases and J lost 4, with 13 bases in between. Germline values: CDR1 MNHEY, CDR2 SMNVEV (reference sequence). There are 14 residues in the CDR3. The CDR3 loop is CASSLSAGGYEQYF. CDR3 nucleotides: TGTGCCAGCAGTTTGAGCGCGGGTGGGTACGAGCAGTACTTC.

The V and J genes are TRBV9 and TRBJ1-1; 7 bases are shared with TRBD1. Germline V lookup: CDR1 SGDLS, CDR2 YYNGEE. This CDR3 comprises 14 residues. The ends lost 2 bases at V and 7 bases at J; junction bases unmatched: 8. CDR3: CASSVRDSEIEAFF. The CDR3 coding sequence is TGTGCCAGCAGCGTCCGGGACAGCGAAATTGAAGCTTTCTTT. Together with reference TRBV9 and TRBJ1-1, the CDR3 gives the full variable domain: DSGVTQTPKHLITATGQRVTLRCSPRSGDLSVYWYQQSLDQGLQFLIQYYNGEERAKGNILERFSAQQFPDLHSELNLSSLELGDSALYFCASSVRDSEIEAFFGQGTRLTVV.

This clone was detected only a few times. V usage is TRBV10-3 and J usage is TRBJ1-2; 10 nucleotides match TRBD1. Germline trimming cut 9 bases from V and 3 bases from J; bases unmatched to any gene: 7. The CDR3 totals 14 residues. The germline V gene encodes CDR1 ENHRY and CDR2 SYGVKD. Written as DNA, the CDR3 is TGTGCCATTCGAGACAGGGGGCCTGACTATGGCTACACCTTC. It encodes CAIRDRGPDYGYTF.

This chain connects TRBV28 to TRBJ2-4; no clear D. Per germline, CDR1 MDHEN and CDR2 SYDVKM. The CDR3 contains 12 residues. Trimming took 8 bases from V and 0 from J, leaving 5 bases between them. CDR3 bases: TGTGCCAGCGCCCTAGCCAAAAACATTCAGTACTTC. Protein product: CASALAKNIQYF.

This clone was seen a handful of times. The rearrangement joins TRBV7-2 to TRBJ1-4; D is unresolved. V dropped 6 bases and J dropped 8 bases, with 16 bases sitting between them. The CDR3 runs 14 residues. CDR1 is SGHTA and CDR2 is FQGNSA in the germline V gene. In DNA form, the CDR3 reads TGTGCCAGCAGTCCAGCGGCCTTTTCGGAAAAACTGTTTTTT. It specifies CASSPAAFSEKLFF.

The chain links TRBV29-1 to TRBJ2-7; TRBD1 matches 10 bases. Germline V gives CDR1 SQVTM, CDR2 ANQGSEA. CDR3 length equals 15 residues. J gave up 3 bases and V 6 bases, and 11 bases lay outside the gene matches. CDR3 DNA sequence: TGCAGCGTGGTAGACAGGGGGCGAGAAGGCTACGAGCAGTACTTC. This codes for CSVVDRGREGYEQYF.

About this clone itself: The sample carries other DNA sequences with the same CDR3. The DNA for the CDR3 is TGTGCCAGCAGCTTGGCGGGAGGGTCCTACGAGCAGTACTTC. The encoded protein is CASSLAGGSYEQYF. V usage is TRBV7-8 and J usage is TRBJ2-7, with TRBD2 identical over 9 bases. The CDR3 is made up of 14 amino acids. Germline V gene sequence: CDR1 SGHVS, CDR2 FQNEAQ. V shed 3 bases, J shed 1 base, and the junction held 1 base outside the gene matches.

The V call is TRBV27, the J call TRBJ1-6, with 7 positions matching TRBD1. The V and J ends lost 2 bases and 5 bases, in that order; junction bases with no gene match: 6. Germline values: CDR1 MNHEY, CDR2 SMNVEV (reference sequence). This CDR3 is built from 16 residues. The CDR3 DNA reads as TGTGCCAGCAGTTTAATGTCCGACAGGGATAATTCACCCCTCCACTTT. It encodes CASSLMSDRDNSPLHF.

The J gene is TRBJ1-2, the V gene TRBV7-9; D not certain. Per the germline V gene, CDR1 is SEHNR and CDR2 is FQNEAQ (reference sequence). The CDR3 consists of 13 residues. Trimming pared 7 bases from V and 8 bases from J, leaving 17 bases between. CDR3: CASKKNSVLGYTF. CDR3 coding DNA: TGTGCCAGCAAAAAGAATTCGGTCCTGGGCTACACCTTC. The full variable domain, rest sourced from reference TRBV7-9 and TRBJ1-2, is DTGVSQNPRHKITKRGQNVTFRCDPISEHNRLYWYRQTLGQGPEFLTYFQNEAQLEKSRLLSDRFSAERPKGSFSTLEIQRTEQGDSAMYLCASKKNSVLGYTFGSGTRLTVV.

The chain has TRBV28 and TRBJ2-2; D may be TRBD2 (5 bases). This CDR3 has 16 amino acids. V was clipped by 3 bases and J by 3 bases, with 14 bases between them. Germline-derived CDR1 and CDR2 are MDHEN and SYDVKM. CDR3 bases: TGTGCCAGCAGTTTGAGGGCCCCCCTGGACACCGGGGAGCTGTTTTTT. Protein: CASSLRAPLDTGELFF.